This T cell receptor beta chain was captured in a study of cytotoxic CD8 clonotypes in ibrutinib-treated CLL. Study details: 25 or so partial and 2 complete responses; at median approximately 68 months, about 14 remitted, approximately 12 progressed. Mean per-sample yields comprised about 250,000 productive templates and 94,082 productive rearrangements. Study-wide points: Clonotypes that were public were uncommon, and they contracted or stayed stable on treatment.

About this clone: Its antigen is not identified.

The germline V and J ends were trimmed by 5 bases and 6 bases, with 16 bases remaining between them. The length of the CDR3 is 14 residues. Germline CDR1 is SEHNR and CDR2 is FQNEAQ (reference sequence). The authors obtained roughly 1.8 micrograms of genomic DNA from cryopreserved PBMCs for TCR beta libraries. The protocol was immunoSEQ multiplex PCR, while the TCRdb copy is restricted to in-frame clones and leaves out a portion. The table records over 150,000 clones, 81% of them present only once. The TCR comes from a human donor with chronic lymphocytic leukemia. The V and J genes are TRBV7-9 and TRBJ1-1; the D gene is possibly TRBD1 (6 bases). The source was PBMCs, collected after 12 months of ibrutinib treatment. In nucleotides, the CDR3 is TGTGCCAGCAGCCTGGCAGGGGCCCAACCTGAAGCTTTCTTT. Translating it yields CASSLAGAQPEAFF.